Below, one T cell receptor (beta chain) is given with its context. This record belongs to a study of control samples from healthy donors and cancer patients. Sequencing was performed with immunoSEQ multiplex PCR; in TCRdb, only in-frame clones are kept and a portion is missing. This sample has fewer than 90,000 clones, with 85% to 95% found just once. The CDR3 extends over 19 amino acids. CDR1 and CDR2 from the germline V gene are SGDLS and YYNGEE. Unmatched junction bases numbered 10, after V lost 3 bases and J lost 2 bases. The sequence derives from a woman in her 40s in good health. V and J are TRBV9 and TRBJ2-3; 15 bases agree with TRBD2. Specimen: blood. DNA of the CDR3: TGTGCCAGCAGCGCCGAACCGGGACTAGCGGGGGGACCCACAGATACGCAGTATTTT. Protein: CASSAEPGLAGGPTDTQYF.